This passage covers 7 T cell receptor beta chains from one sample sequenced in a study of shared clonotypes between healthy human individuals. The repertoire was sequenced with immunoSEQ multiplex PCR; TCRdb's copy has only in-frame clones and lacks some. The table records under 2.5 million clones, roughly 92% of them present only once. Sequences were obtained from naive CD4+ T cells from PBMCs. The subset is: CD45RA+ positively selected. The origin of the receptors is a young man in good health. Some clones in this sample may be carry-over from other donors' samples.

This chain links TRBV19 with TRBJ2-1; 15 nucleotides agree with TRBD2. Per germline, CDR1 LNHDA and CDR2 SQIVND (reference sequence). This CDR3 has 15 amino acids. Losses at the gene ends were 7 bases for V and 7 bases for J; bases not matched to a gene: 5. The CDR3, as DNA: TGTGCCAGTACATGGGGGACTAGCGGGAGGAATGAGCAGTTCTTC. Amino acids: CASTWGTSGRNEQFF.

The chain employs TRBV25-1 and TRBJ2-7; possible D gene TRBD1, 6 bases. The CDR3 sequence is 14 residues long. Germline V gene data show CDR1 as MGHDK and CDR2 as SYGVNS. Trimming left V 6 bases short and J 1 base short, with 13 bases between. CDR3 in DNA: TGTGCCAGCAGCCCAGACAGGCTGTCCTACGAGCAGTACTTC. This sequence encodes CASSPDRLSYEQYF.

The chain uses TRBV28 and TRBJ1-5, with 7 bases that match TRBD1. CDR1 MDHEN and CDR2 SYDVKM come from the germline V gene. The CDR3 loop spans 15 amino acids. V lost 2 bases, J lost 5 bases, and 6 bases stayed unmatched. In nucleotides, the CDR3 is TGTGCCAGCAGTTTAAAGGACAGGTTTTATCAGCCCCAGCATTTT. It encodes CASSLKDRFYQPQHF.

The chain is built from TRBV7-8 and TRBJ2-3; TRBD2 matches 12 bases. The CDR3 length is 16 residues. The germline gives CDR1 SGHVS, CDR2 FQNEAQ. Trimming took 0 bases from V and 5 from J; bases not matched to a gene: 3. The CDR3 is CASSLAKLAGGDTQYF. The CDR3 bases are TGTGCCAGCAGCTTAGCTAAACTAGCGGGAGGAGATACGCAGTATTTT.

This CDR3 reads CSFKPGTGSYEQYF. DNA for the CDR3: TGCAGCTTCAAACCCGGGACAGGGTCCTACGAGCAGTACTTC. This chain connects TRBV29-1 to TRBJ2-7, with 9 bases fitting TRBD1. After removal of 8 bases from V and 1 base from J, the junction contained 9 bases not matched to a gene. Germline V gene sequence: CDR1 SQVTM, CDR2 ANQGSEA. The length of the CDR3 is 14 residues.

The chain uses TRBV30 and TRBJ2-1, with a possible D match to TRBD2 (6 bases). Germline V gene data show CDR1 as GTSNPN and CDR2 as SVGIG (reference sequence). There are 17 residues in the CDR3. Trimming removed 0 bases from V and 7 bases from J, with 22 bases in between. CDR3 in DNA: TGTGCCTGGAGTGTACTCGGGGGATCGGGTCTCCGGAATGAGCAGTTCTTC. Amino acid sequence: CAWSVLGGSGLRNEQFF.

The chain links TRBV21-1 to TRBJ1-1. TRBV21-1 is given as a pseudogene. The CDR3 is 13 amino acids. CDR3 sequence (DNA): TGTGCCAGCAGCAAACAAGAAAACACTGAAGCTTTCTTT. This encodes CASSKQENTEAFF.